What follows are 17 T cell receptor beta chains derived from one specimen sequenced in a study of T cells in Graves' hyperthyroidism and ophthalmopathy. Amplified regions were TCR beta CDR3 sequences from RNA transcripts. The HTBI primer set served for first-round RT-PCR of the TCR CDR3. TCRdb reprocessed the multiplex PCR reads via MiXCR and lists one record per CDR3 protein. This sample has 490,000 or so distinct CDR3 sequences, with about 16% found just once. Material for sequencing was blood. The receptors originated from a woman under 40 with Graves' ophthalmopathy.

This clonotype was observed many times. V and J are TRBV4-1 and TRBJ2-5, with 8 bases aligning to TRBD1. CDR1 is MGHRA and CDR2 is YSYEKL in the germline V gene. V lost 2 bases and J lost 5; bases outside the gene matches: 4. The CDR3 extends over 14 amino acids. The CDR3: CASSQPRQGETQYF. CDR3 in DNA: TGCGCCAGCAGCCAACCCCGACAGGGGGAGACCCAGTACTTC.

The chain links TRBV6-1 to TRBJ2-3, with TRBD2 as a possible D gene (6 bases). Deletions cut 10 bases from V and 1 base from J, with 15 bases between. The CDR3 totals 14 residues. Germline V gives CDR1 MNHNS, CDR2 SASEGT. CDR3 residues: CATEEGGGTDTQYF. The CDR3 DNA reads as TGTGCCACCGAGGAGGGAGGAGGCACAGATACGCAGTATTTT.

This clonotype showed up just a few times. The chain links TRBV7-2 to TRBJ1-6; a possible D gene is TRBD1 (6 bases). Germline V gives CDR1 SGHTA, CDR2 FQGNSA. CDR3 length: 15 amino acids. V gave up 4 bases and J gave up 5 bases, with 12 bases separating them. CDR3 DNA: TGTGCCAGCAGCTCCAGGGGTCGGAATAATTCACCCCTCCACTTT. It codes for CASSSRGRNNSPLHF.

Comments on this clonotype: A single base separates this from a much larger clone, so it may be a read error. V and J are TRBV29-1 and TRBJ2-1; 7 nucleotides match TRBD1. Per germline, CDR1 SQVTM and CDR2 ANQGSEA. The CDR3 extends over 14 amino acids. Losses at the gene ends were 6 bases for V and 5 bases for J; bases not matched to a gene: 10. The CDR3 loop reads CSVVGQTSNNEQFF. Here the CDR3 DNA reads TGCAGCGTCGTGGGACAGACGTCCAACAATGAGCAGTTCTTC.

This clonotype showed up many times. This sequence joins TRBV5-1 and TRBJ2-5; no firm D call. This CDR3 has 11 amino acids. Germline V CDR1 and CDR2: SGHRS, YFSETQ. V was pared by 6 bases and J by 5 bases, with 8 bases between. CDR3 protein: CASTQEETQYF. The CDR3 DNA sequence: TGCGCCAGCACCCAAGAGGAGACCCAGTACTTC.

The V call is TRBV6-2 or TRBV6-3, the J call TRBJ1-3; D is unresolved. The length of the CDR3 is 15 residues. Germline V gives CDR1 MNHEY, CDR2 SVGEGT. V lost 2 bases and J lost 1, with 9 bases in between. The CDR3 here is CASSYLPTSGNTIYF. Written as DNA, the CDR3 is TGTGCCAGCAGTTACCTCCCGACATCTGGAAACACCATATATTTT.

This clonotype was counted ten times or more. The chain joins TRBV10-3 to TRBJ2-5; 7 nucleotides match TRBD2. Germline CDR1 ENHRY, CDR2 SYGVKD. This CDR3 comprises 14 residues. The trim removed 4 bases at V and 3 bases at J, leaving 5 bases unmatched. This chain's CDR3 is CAISAKREEETQYF. The DNA for the CDR3 is TGTGCCATCAGTGCGAAACGGGAGGAAGAGACCCAGTACTTC.

The sample holds a few counts of this clonotype. The rearrangement joins TRBV4-2 to TRBJ2-7, with 7 bases aligning to TRBD2. The CDR3 has 14 residues. CDR1 LGHNA and CDR2 YNFKEQ come from the germline V gene. With V trimmed by 4 bases and J by 3 bases, 6 bases remained unmatched. In DNA, the CDR3 is TGTGCCAGCAGCCCAGATACTAGCGTCTACGAGCAGTACTTC. Its protein is CASSPDTSVYEQYF.

For this clonotype: A much larger clone sits a single nucleotide away, making a read error possible. The chain has TRBV11-2 and TRBJ1-1; D may be TRBD1 (5 bases). The CDR3 is 15 amino acids. The V gene's germline CDR1 is SGHAT and CDR2 FQNNGV. Here the CDR3 reads CASSTRQSLNTEALF. The CDR3 region has the DNA TGTGCCAGCAGCACCCGACAGTCCCTGAACACTGAAGCTCTCTTT.

This clonotype was detected ten times or more. The chain combines TRBV7-2 with TRBJ2-7, with 14 positions matching TRBD2. CDR1 is SGHTA, CDR2 FQGNSA, per germline. Germline trimming cut 4 bases from V and 3 bases from J; bases unmatched to any gene: 2. This CDR3 has 15 amino acids. DNA for the CDR3: TGTGCCAGCAGCTCAGGGACTAGCGGGGGCTACGAGCAGTACTTC. It translates to CASSSGTSGGYEQYF.

This clonotype was counted at least ten times. The chain couples TRBV20-1 to TRBJ2-7; 10 nucleotides align to TRBD2. In germline, CDR1 is DFQATT, CDR2 SNEGSKA (reference sequence). The CDR3 runs 13 residues. The V segment lost 6 bases and the J segment 6 bases; nucleotides outside the gene matches: 8. The CDR3 reads CSAPWQREGEQYF. CDR3 DNA sequence: TGCAGTGCCCCCTGGCAGCGGGAGGGCGAGCAGTACTTC.

In this sample, this clonotype turned up many times. The CDR3, as DNA: TGTGCCAGCAAAGCCGGGACAGGGTGGGGGTATAGCAATCAGCCCCAGCATTTT. Protein sequence: CASKAGTGWGYSNQPQHF. The J gene is TRBJ1-5, the V gene TRBV27; 9 bases are a match to TRBD1. Germline V gene data show CDR1 as MNHEY and CDR2 as SMNVEV (reference sequence). The CDR3 runs 18 residues. J gave up 0 bases and V 7 bases, and 13 bases lay outside the gene matches.

This clonotype was counted many times. The CDR3 is CASSLGGAEDTQYF. In nucleotides, the CDR3 is TGCGCCAGCAGCTTGGGCGGGGCGGAAGATACGCAGTATTTT. This chain joins TRBV5-1 and TRBJ2-3, with D perhaps TRBD2 (6 bases). Per the germline V gene, CDR1 is SGHRS and CDR2 is YFSETQ. The CDR3 sequence is 14 residues long. V lost 0 bases, J lost 5 bases, and 10 bases lay in between.

This clonotype was recorded at least ten times. The V and J genes are TRBV7-2 and TRBJ2-3; D gene ambiguous. The V end lost 8 bases, the J end lost 2 bases, and 11 bases lay between the germline ends. The CDR3 runs to 13 residues. Germline CDR1 SGHTA, CDR2 FQGNSA. CDR3 sequence: CASGLVVTDTQYF. CDR3 in DNA: TGTGCCAGCGGATTAGTAGTCACAGATACGCAGTATTTT. Variable domain in full (rest from reference TRBV7-2 and TRBJ2-3): GAGVSQSPSNKVTEKGKDVELRCDPISGHTALYWYRQSLGQGLEFLIYFQGNSAPDKSGLPSDRFSAERTGGSVSTLTIQRTQQEDSAVYLCASGLVVTDTQYFGPGTRLTVL.

This clonotype was seen at least ten times. J is TRBJ1-2 and V is TRBV28; the match to TRBD1 covers 9 bases. Trimming at V came to 1 base and at J to 3 bases, leaving 3 bases not matched to a gene. Germline CDR1 reads MDHEN; CDR2 reads SYDVKM. The CDR3 covers 15 residues. CDR3 protein: CASSLLTGGYYGYTF. Here the CDR3 DNA reads TGTGCCAGCAGTTTATTGACAGGGGGGTACTATGGCTACACCTTC.

V and J are TRBV7-4 and TRBJ2-4; D is unresolved. The germline V gene encodes CDR1 SGHVT and CDR2 SQSDAQ. The CDR3 is 14 residues long. The V end was cut by 0 bases, the J end by 5 bases, with 8 bases between. CDR3 DNA sequence: TGTGCCAGCAGCTTAGCCCCACGGCAAAACATTCAGTACTTC. It is translated as CASSLAPRQNIQYF.

This clonotype was observed many times. V usage is TRBV27 and J usage is TRBJ1-1, with D unresolved. Germline CDR1 MNHEY, CDR2 SMNVEV (reference sequence). There are 13 residues in the CDR3. V was trimmed by 5 bases and J by 6 bases, leaving 13 bases between them. The CDR3 protein is CASSLPGRPEAFF. In nucleotides, the CDR3 is TGTGCCAGCAGTCTACCGGGTCGGCCTGAAGCTTTCTTT.